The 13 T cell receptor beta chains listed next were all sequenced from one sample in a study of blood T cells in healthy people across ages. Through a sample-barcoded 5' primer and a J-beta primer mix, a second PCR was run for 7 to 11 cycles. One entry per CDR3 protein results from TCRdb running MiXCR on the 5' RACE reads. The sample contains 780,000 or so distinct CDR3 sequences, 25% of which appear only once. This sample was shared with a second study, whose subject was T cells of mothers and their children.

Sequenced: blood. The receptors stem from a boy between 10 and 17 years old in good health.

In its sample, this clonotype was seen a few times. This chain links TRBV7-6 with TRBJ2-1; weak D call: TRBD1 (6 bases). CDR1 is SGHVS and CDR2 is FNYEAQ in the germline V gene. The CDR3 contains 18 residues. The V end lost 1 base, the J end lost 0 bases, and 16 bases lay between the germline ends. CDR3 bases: TGTGCCAGCAGCTTAGTTCCCTGGACAGAGAGCTCCTACAATGAGCAGTTCTTC. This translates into CASSLVPWTESSYNEQFF.

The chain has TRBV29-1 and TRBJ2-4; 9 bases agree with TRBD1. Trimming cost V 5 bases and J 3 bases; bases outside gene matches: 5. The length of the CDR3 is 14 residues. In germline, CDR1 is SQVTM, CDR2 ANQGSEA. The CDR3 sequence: CSVKQGAFKNIQYF. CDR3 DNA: TGCAGCGTTAAACAGGGGGCCTTCAAAAACATTCAGTACTTC.

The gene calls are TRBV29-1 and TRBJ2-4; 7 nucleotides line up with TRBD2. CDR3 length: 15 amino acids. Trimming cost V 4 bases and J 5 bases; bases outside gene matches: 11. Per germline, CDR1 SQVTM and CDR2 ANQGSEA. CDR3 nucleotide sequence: TGCAGCGTTGCCGGATCGGGAGGAAGCGAAAACATTCAGTACTTC. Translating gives CSVAGSGGSENIQYF. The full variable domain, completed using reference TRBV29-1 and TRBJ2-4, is SAVISQKPSRDICQRGTSLTIQCQVDSQVTMMFWYRQQPGQSLTLIATANQGSEATYESGFVIDKFPISRPNLTFSTLTVSNMSPEDSSIYLCSVAGSGGSENIQYFGAGTRLSVL.

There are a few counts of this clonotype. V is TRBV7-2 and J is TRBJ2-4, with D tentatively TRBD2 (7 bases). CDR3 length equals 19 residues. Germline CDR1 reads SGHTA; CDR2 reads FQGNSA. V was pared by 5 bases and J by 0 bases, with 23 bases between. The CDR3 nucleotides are TGTGCCAGCAGCCCAAGGGGGGAGGGACTGCTTCTAGCCAAAAACATTCAGTACTTC. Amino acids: CASSPRGEGLLLAKNIQYF.

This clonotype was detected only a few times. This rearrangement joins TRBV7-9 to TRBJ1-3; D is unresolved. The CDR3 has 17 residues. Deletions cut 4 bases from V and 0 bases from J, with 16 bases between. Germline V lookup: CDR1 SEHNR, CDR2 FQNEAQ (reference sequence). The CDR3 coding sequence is TGTGCCAGCAGCTCCGCCGACAAGGCCTTCTCTGGAAACACCATATATTTT. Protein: CASSSADKAFSGNTIYF.

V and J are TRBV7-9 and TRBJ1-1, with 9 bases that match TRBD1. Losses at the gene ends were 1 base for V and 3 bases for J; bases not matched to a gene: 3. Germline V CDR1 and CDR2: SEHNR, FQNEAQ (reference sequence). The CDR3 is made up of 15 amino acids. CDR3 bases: TGTGCCAGCAGCTTAGACTGGGACAGGGACACTGAAGCTTTCTTT. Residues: CASSLDWDRDTEAFF.

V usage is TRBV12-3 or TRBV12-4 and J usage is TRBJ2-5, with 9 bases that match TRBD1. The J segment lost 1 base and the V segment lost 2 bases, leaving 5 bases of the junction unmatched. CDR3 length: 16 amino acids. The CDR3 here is CASSLRWDRAQETQYF. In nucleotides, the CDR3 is TGTGCCAGCAGTTTACGCTGGGACAGGGCCCAAGAGACCCAGTACTTC.

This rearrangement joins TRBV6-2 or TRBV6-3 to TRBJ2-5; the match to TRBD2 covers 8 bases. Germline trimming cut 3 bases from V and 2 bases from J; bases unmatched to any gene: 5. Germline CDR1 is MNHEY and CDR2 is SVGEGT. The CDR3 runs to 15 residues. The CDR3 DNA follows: TGTGCCAGCAGTTATGCGGGAGGAATTCAAGAGACCCAGTACTTC. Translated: CASSYAGGIQETQYF.

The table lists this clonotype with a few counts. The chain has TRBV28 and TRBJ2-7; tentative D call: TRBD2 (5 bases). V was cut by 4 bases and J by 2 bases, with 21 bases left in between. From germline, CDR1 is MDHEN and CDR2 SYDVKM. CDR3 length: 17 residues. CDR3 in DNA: TGTGCCAGCAGTTCACTAGGCCCGTCCGGGCCCCCCTACGAGCAGTACTTC. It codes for CASSSLGPSGPPYEQYF.

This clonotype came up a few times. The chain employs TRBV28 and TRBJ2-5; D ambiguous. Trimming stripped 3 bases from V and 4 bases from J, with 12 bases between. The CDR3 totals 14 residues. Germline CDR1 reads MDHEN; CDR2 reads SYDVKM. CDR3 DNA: TGTGCCAGCAGTTTTAGGCGGAAGTTAGAGACCCAGTACTTC. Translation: CASSFRRKLETQYF.

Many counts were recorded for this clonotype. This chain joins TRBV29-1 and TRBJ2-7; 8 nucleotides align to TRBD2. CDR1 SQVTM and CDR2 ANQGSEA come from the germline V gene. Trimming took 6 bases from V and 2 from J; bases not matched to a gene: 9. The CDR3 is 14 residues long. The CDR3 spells CSVETAGATYEQYF. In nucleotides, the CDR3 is TGCAGCGTGGAAACAGCGGGGGCAACCTACGAGCAGTACTTC.

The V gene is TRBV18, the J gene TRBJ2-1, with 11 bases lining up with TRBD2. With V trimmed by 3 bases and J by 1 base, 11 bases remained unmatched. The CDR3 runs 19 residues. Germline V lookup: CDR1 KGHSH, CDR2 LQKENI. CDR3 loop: CASSPYASGRNPSYNEQFF. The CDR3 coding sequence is TGTGCCAGCTCACCTTATGCTAGCGGGAGGAACCCTTCCTACAATGAGCAGTTCTTC.

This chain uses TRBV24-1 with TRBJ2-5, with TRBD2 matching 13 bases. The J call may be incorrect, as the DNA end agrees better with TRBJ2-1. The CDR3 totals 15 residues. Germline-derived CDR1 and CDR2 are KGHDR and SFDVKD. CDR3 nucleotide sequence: TGTGCCACCAGTCCCGGGACTAGCGGGGAAATTGAGCAGTTCTTC. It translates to CATSPGTSGEIEQFF.